The next 12 T cell receptor beta chains were all read from a single sample in a study of shared clonotypes between healthy human individuals. This table comes from immunoSEQ multiplex PCR, and its TCRdb copy is limited to in-frame clones, with some not included. The data hold 1.6 million or so clones, with around 97% observed a single time. What was sequenced was naive CD4+ T cells sorted from blood. Stated subset: CD45RA+ positively selected. The receptor source for this set is a man aged 25-45 years in good health.

V gene TRBV2 combines with J gene TRBJ2-1; TRBD1 aligns across 10 bases. This CDR3 is built from 15 residues. Germline trimming cut 0 bases from V and 11 bases from J; bases unmatched to any gene: 7. CDR1 is SNHLY, CDR2 FYNNEI, per germline. CDR3: CASSEAFRQGAKQFF. CDR3 DNA: TGTGCCAGCAGTGAAGCCTTTCGACAGGGGGCAAAGCAGTTCTTC. Based on the CDR3 plus reference TRBV2 and TRBJ2-1, the full variable domain is EPEVTQTPSHQVTQMGQEVILRCVPISNHLYFYWYRQILGQKVEFLVSFYNNEISEKSEIFDDQFSVERPDGSNFTLKIRSTKLEDSAMYFCASSEAFRQGAKQFFGPGTRLTVL.

This rearrangement joins TRBV6-1 to TRBJ2-7; D not resolved. Germline CDR1 is MNHNS and CDR2 is SASEGT. V was pared by 6 bases and J by 3 bases, with 6 bases between. This CDR3 comprises 11 residues. CDR3 loop: CASSLFYEQYF. CDR3 nucleotides: TGTGCCAGCAGCCTGTTCTACGAGCAGTACTTC.

Only one count was recorded for this clone. The genes are TRBV7-7 and TRBJ2-7; TRBD2 might be the D (5 bases). The CDR3 spans 15 residues. In germline, CDR1 is SSHAT, CDR2 FNYEAQ (reference sequence). Deletions cut 5 bases from V and 0 bases from J, with 14 bases between. The CDR3, as DNA: TGTGCCAGCAGCCCGAGGGTCGGGTACTCCTACGAGCAGTACTTC. Its protein is CASSPRVGYSYEQYF.

This clone was picked up one time. The genes are TRBV5-1 and TRBJ2-5, with TRBD1 as a possible D gene (6 bases). This CDR3 is 12 amino acids long. Germline loops: CDR1 SGHRS, CDR2 YFSETQ. The ends were cut back, 4 bases at V and 5 bases at J, with 9 bases in the middle. Here the CDR3 DNA reads TGCGCCAGCAGCACGGACAGTGAGACCCAGTACTTC. This translates into CASSTDSETQYF. Looking up the rest from reference TRBV5-1 and TRBJ2-5 gives the full variable domain: KAGVTQTPRYLIKTRGQQVTLSCSPISGHRSVSWYQQTPGQGLQFLFEYFSETQRNKGNFPGRFSGRQFSNSRSEMNVSTLELGDSALYLCASSTDSETQYFGPGTRLLVL.

The chain links TRBV14 to TRBJ2-4; possibly TRBD2 for D (6 bases). The CDR3 is 17 residues long. V was shortened by 2 bases and J by 2 bases, with 16 bases between the two germline ends. Germline CDR1 and CDR2: SGHDN and FVKESK. CDR3 nucleotides: TGTGCCAGCAGCCAAATGGCCGGGGGATTTTCCAAAAACATTCAGTACTTC. Translation: CASSQMAGGFSKNIQYF.

The rearrangement joins TRBV6-6 to TRBJ2-1; D call uncertain. V was clipped by 2 bases and J by 6 bases, with 2 bases between them. The length of the CDR3 is 11 residues. The germline gives CDR1 MNHNY, CDR2 SVGAGI (reference sequence). CDR3 coding DNA: TGTGCCAGCAGTTACACCAATGAGCAGTTCTTC. It yields the protein CASSYTNEQFF.

The chain uses TRBV9 and TRBJ2-7, with 7 bases lining up with TRBD1. This CDR3 comprises 15 residues. V dropped 3 bases and J dropped 2; count of bases not matched to a gene: 8. CDR1 is SGDLS, CDR2 YYNGEE, per germline. CDR3 DNA sequence: TGTGCCAGCAGCGGAGGACCGGGACAGACCTACGAGCAGTACTTC. It is translated as CASSGGPGQTYEQYF.

The gene calls are TRBV2 and TRBJ2-3; D is ambiguous. The CDR3 length is 14 residues. Looked up from germline, CDR1 is SNHLY and CDR2 is FYNNEI. Trimming removed 6 bases from V and 2 bases from J, with 12 bases in between. In nucleotides, the CDR3 is TGTGCCAGCAGAGCGACGTGGGCCACAGATACGCAGTATTTT. Protein: CASRATWATDTQYF.

The V gene is TRBV7-8, the J gene TRBJ2-7; TRBD2 aligns across 7 bases. This CDR3 contains 14 residues. Germline V gene data show CDR1 as SGHVS and CDR2 as FQNEAQ. The V and J ends lost 5 bases and 9 bases, in that order; junction bases with no gene match: 13. The CDR3 spells CASSTSGTPTRQYF. CDR3 nucleotide sequence: TGTGCCAGCAGCACCAGCGGGACTCCTACGAGGCAGTACTTC.

This rearrangement joins TRBV2 to TRBJ1-4; possibly TRBD1 for D (5 bases). Trimming removed 4 bases from V and 8 bases from J, with 14 bases in between. Germline CDR1 SNHLY, CDR2 FYNNEI. The CDR3 has 14 residues. CDR3 in amino acids: CASSGSGSGEKLFF. CDR3 DNA sequence: TGTGCCAGCAGTGGCTCAGGGTCTGGAGAAAAACTGTTTTTT.

This rearrangement joins TRBV7-9 to TRBJ2-2; TRBD2 aligns across 7 bases. This CDR3 contains 12 residues. Germline V lookup: CDR1 SEHNR, CDR2 FQNEAQ (reference sequence). In nucleotides, the CDR3 is TGTGCTGGGAGCGGGAAGGTCGGGGAGCTGTTTTTT. Translated, it gives CAGSGKVGELFF.

The J gene is TRBJ2-2, the V gene TRBV2, with a tentative D call TRBD1 (6 bases). This CDR3 spans 13 amino acids. V was cut by 10 bases and J by 7 bases, with 16 bases left in between. In germline, CDR1 is SNHLY, CDR2 FYNNEI. Here the CDR3 reads CATGTGYGGELFF. The CDR3 DNA is TGTGCCACCGGAACAGGGTATGGCGGGGAGCTGTTTTTT. Combining the CDR3 with reference TRBV2 and TRBJ2-2 gives the whole variable domain EPEVTQTPSHQVTQMGQEVILRCVPISNHLYFYWYRQILGQKVEFLVSFYNNEISEKSEIFDDQFSVERPDGSNFTLKIRSTKLEDSAMYFCATGTGYGGELFFGEGSRLTVL.